The 4 T cell receptor beta chains below come from one sample, sequenced in a study of T cells expressing NK-cell markers. TCRdb derives one entry per CDR3 protein from the 5' RACE reads, leaving out DNA. This listing includes 200,000 to 300,000 distinct CDR3 sequences. Sequenced input: blood T cells: a sorted CD56 or NKG2C T cell subset, CD4+ or CD8+ T cells, or bulk PBMC T cells (not recorded which). The receptors were gathered from a woman between 18 and 70 years old in good health.

The rearrangement uses TRBV20-1 and TRBJ1-5; TCRdb proposes TRBD1, but this gene call is untestable without DNA. The germline CDR1 and CDR2 sequences are DFQATT and SNEGSKA (reference sequence). The CDR3 is 14 amino acids. This CDR3 is CSARRGQGDQPQHF.

V is TRBV6-5 and J is TRBJ1-2; TCRdb's D call of TRBD1 is untestable without DNA. Germline CDR1 reads MNHEY; CDR2 reads SVGAGI. CDR3 length: 15 amino acids. The CDR3 protein is CASSYPRQGNYGYTF.

The chain uses TRBV12-3 or TRBV12-4 and TRBJ2-5; TCRdb picks TRBD1, but there is no DNA to check that call. CDR3 length equals 13 residues. CDR3: CASRGTGVETQYF.

The rearrangement uses TRBV2 and TRBJ2-7; TCRdb gives TRBD2 as the D gene, but with no DNA this cannot be confirmed. The CDR3 consists of 12 residues. Germline values: CDR1 SNHLY, CDR2 FYNNEI. Here the CDR3 reads CASRTSGYEQYF.